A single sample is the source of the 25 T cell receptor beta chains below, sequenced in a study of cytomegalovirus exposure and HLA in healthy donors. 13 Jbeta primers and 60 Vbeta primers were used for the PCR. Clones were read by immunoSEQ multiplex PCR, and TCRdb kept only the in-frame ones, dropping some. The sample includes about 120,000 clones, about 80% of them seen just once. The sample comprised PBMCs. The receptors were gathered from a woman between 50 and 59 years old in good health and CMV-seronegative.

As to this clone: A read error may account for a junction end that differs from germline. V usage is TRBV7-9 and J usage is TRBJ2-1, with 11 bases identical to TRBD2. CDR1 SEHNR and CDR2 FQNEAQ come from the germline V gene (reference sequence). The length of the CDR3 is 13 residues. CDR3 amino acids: CSSRALAGAGQFF. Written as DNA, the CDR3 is TGTTCCAGCAGGGCACTAGCGGGAGCTGGGCAGTTCTTC.

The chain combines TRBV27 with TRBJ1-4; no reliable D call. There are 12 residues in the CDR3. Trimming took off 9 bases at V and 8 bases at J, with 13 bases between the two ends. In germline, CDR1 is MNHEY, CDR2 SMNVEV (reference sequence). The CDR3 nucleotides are TGTGCCAGTGCCGAGAGGGTCGAAAAACTGTTTTTT. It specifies CASAERVEKLFF.

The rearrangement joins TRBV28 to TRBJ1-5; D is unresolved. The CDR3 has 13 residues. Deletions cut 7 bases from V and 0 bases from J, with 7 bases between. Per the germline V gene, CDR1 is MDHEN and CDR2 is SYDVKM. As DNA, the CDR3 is TGTGCCAGCATCGAGTATAGCAATCAGCCCCAGCATTTT. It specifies CASIEYSNQPQHF.

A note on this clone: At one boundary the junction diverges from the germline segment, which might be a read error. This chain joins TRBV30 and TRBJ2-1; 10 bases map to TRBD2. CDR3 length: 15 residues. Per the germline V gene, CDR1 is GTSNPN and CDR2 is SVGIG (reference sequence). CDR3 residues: CAWSVKGSGRAEPFF. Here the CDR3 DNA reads TGTGCCTGGAGTGTAAAGGGAAGCGGGAGGGCCGAGCCGTTCTTC.

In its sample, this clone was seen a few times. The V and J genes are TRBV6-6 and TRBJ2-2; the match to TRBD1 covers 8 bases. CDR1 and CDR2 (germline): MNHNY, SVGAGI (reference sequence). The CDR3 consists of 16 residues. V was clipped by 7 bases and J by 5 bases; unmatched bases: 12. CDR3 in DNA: TGTGCCAGCATCGGACCAGGGGGCGCCGTGACCGGGGAGCTGTTTTTT. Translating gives CASIGPGGAVTGELFF.

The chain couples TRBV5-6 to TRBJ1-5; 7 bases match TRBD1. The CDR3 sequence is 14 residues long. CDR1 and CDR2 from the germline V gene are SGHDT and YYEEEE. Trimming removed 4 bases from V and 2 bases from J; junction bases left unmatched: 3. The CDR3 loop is CASSRGQGNQPQHF. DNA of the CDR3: TGTGCCAGCAGCCGAGGACAGGGCAATCAGCCCCAGCATTTT.

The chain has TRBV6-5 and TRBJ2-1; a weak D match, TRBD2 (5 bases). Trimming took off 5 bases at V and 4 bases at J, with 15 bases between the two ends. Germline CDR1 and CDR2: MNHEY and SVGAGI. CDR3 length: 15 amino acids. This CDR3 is CASSTSGATYNEQFF. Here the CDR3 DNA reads TGTGCCAGCAGTACCAGCGGAGCAACTTACAATGAGCAGTTCTTC.

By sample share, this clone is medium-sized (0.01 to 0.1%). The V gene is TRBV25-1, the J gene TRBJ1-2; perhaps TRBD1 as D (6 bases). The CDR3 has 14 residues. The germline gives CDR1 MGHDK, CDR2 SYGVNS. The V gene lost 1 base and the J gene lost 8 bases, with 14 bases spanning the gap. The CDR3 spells CASSEWDTSGGYTF. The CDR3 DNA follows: TGTGCCAGCAGTGAATGGGACACCTCGGGAGGCTACACCTTC.

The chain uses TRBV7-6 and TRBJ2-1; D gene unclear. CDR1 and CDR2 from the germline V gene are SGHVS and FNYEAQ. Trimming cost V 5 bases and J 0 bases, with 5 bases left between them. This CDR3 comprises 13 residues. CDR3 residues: CASSHSSYNEQFF. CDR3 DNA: TGTGCCAGCAGCCACAGCTCCTACAATGAGCAGTTCTTC.

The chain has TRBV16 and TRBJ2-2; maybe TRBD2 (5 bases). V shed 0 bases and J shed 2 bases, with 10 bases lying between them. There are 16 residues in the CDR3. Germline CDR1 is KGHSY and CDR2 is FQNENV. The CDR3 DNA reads TGTGCCAGCAGCCAATCACCCAGCGGCAACACCGGGGAGCTGTTTTTT. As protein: CASSQSPSGNTGELFF.

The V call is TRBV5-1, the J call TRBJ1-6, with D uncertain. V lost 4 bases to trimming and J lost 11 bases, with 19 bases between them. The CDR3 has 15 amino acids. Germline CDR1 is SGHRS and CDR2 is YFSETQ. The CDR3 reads CASSPVGAGETPLHF. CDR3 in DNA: TGCGCCAGCAGCCCGGTCGGCGCGGGTGAGACACCCCTCCACTTT.

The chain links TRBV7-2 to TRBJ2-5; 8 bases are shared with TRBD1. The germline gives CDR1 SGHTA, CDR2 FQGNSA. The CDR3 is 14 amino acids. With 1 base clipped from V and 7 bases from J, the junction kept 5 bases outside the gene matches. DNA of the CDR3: TGTGCCAGCAGCTTAGGACAGGGGAAGGGGACCCAGTACTTC. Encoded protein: CASSLGQGKGTQYF.

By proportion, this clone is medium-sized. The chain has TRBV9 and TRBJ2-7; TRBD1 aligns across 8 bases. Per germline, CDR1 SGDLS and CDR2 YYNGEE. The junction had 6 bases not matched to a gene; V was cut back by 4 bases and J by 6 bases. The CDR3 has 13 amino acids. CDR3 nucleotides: TGTGCCAGCAGCACCCGACAGGGGAGCGAGCAGTACTTC. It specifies CASSTRQGSEQYF.

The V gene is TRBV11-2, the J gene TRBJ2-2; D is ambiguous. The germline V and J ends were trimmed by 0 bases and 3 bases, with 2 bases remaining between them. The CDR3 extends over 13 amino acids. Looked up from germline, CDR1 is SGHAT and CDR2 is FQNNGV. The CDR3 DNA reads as TGTGCCAGCAGCTTAGACGACACCGGGGAGCTGTTTTTT. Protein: CASSLDDTGELFF.

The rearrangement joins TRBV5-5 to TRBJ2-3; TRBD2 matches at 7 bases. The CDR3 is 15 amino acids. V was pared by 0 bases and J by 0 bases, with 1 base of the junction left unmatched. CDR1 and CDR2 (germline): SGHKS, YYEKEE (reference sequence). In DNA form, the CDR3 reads TGTGCCAGCAGCTTGGGAGCGGGGAGCACAGATACGCAGTATTTT. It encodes CASSLGAGSTDTQYF.

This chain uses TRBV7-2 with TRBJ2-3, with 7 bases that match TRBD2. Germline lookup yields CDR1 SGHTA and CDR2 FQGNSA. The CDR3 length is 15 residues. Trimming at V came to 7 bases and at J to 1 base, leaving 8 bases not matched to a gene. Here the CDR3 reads CASTSDTSGTDTQYF. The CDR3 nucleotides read TGTGCCAGCACCTCGGACACTAGCGGCACAGATACGCAGTATTTT.

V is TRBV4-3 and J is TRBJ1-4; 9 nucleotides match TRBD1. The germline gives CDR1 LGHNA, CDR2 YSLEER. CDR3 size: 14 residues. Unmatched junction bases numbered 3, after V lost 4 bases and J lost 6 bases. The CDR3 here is CASSRRDRDEKLFF. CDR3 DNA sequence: TGCGCCAGCAGCCGCCGGGACAGGGATGAAAAACTGTTTTTT.

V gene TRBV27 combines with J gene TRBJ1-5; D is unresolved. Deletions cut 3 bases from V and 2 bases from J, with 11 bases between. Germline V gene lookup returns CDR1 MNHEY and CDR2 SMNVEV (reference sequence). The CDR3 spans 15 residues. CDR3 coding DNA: TGTGCCAGCAGTTTTTCCCCGGGTGGCAATCAGCCCCAGCATTTT. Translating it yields CASSFSPGGNQPQHF.

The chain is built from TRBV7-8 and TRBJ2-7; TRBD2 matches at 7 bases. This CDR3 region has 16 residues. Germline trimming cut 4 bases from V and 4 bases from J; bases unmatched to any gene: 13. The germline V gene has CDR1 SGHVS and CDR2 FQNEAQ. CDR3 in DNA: TGTGCCAGCAGCTCCTCCCTCCGGGACTACTTATACGAGCAGTACTTC. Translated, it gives CASSSSLRDYLYEQYF.

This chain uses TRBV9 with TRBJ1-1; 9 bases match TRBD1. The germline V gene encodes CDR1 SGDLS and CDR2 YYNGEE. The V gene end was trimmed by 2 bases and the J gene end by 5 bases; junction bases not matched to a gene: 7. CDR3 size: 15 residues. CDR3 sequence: CASSVGQGVGTEAFF. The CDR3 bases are TGTGCCAGCAGCGTGGGACAGGGCGTAGGAACTGAAGCTTTCTTT.

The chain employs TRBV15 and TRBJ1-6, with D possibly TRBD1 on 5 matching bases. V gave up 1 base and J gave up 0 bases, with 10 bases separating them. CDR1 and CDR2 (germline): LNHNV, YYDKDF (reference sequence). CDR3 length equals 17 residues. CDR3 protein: CATSRGGGGSYNSPLHF. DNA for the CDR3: TGTGCCACCAGCAGAGGGGGGGGTGGCTCCTATAATTCACCCCTCCACTTT.

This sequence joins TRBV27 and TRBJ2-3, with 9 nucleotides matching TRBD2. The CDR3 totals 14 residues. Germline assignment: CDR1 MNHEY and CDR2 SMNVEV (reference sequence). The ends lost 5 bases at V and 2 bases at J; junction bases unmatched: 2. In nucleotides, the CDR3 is TGTGCCAGCAGTAGACTAGCGGACACAGATACGCAGTATTTT. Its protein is CASSRLADTDTQYF.

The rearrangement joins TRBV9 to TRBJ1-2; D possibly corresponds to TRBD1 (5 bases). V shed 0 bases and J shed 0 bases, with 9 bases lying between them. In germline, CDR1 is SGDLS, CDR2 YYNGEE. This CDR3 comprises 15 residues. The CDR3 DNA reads TGTGCCAGCAGCGTAGACCGGGGGACTAACTATGGCTACACCTTC. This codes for CASSVDRGTNYGYTF.

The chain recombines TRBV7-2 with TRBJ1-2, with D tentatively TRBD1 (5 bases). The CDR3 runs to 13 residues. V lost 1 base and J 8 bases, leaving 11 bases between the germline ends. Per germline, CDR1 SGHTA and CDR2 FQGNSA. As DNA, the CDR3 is TGTGCCAGCAGCTTAGGCGACAGTGGGGGCTACACCTTC. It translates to CASSLGDSGGYTF.

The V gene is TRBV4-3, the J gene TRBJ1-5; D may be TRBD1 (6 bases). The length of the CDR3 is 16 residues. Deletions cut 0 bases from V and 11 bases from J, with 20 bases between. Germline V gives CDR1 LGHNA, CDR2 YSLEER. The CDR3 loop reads CASSQDLGEGEKTQHF. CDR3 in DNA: TGCGCCAGCAGCCAAGATTTGGGGGAGGGGGAGAAGACCCAGCATTTT.